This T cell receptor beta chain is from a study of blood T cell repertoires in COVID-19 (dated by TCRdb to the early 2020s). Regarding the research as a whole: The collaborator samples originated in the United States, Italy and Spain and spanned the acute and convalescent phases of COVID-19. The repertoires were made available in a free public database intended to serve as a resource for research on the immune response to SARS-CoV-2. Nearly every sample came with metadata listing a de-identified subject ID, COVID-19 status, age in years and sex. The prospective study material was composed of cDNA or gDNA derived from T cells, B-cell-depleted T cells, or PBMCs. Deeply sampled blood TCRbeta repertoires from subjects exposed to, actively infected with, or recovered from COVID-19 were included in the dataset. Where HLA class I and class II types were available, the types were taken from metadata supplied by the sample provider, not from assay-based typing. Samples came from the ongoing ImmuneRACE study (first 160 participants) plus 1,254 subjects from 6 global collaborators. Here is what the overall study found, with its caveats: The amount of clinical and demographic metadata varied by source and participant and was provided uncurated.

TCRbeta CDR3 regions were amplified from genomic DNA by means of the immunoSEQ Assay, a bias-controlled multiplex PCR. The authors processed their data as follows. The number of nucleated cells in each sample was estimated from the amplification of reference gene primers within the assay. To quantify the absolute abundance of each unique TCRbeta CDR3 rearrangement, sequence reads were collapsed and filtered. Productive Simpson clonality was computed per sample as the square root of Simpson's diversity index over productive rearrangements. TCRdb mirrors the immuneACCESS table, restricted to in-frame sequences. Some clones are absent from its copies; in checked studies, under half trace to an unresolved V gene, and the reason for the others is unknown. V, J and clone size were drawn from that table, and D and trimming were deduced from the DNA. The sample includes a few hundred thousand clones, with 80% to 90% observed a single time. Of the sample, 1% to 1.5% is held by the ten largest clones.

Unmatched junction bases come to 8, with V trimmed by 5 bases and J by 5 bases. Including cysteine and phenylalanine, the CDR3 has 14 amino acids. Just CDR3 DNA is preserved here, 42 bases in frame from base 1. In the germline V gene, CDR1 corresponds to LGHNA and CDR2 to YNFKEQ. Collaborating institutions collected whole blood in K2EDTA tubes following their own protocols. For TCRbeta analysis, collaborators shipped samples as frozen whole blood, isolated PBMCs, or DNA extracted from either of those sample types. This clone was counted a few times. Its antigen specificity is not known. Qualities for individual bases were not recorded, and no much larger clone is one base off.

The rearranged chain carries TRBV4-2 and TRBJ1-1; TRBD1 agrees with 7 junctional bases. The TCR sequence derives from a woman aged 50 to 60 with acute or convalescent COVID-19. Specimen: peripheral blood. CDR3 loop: CASSTRQGGTEAFF. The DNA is TGTGCCAGCAGCACTAGACAGGGTGGGACTGAAGCTTTCTTT.